This entry concerns a single TCR beta chain. V was shortened by 8 bases and J by 3 bases, with 12 bases between the two germline ends. The CDR3 spans 13 residues. The germline V gene has CDR1 SEHNR and CDR2 FQNEAQ (reference sequence). This sample stems from a study of T cells in Graves' hyperthyroidism and ophthalmopathy. RNA transcripts provided the source from which TCR beta CDR3 regions were amplified. In the first-round RT-PCR of the TCR CDR3, the HTBI primer set was used. TCRdb used MiXCR to reprocess the multiplex PCR reads, holding one entry per CDR3 protein. The sample includes more than 500,000 distinct CDR3 sequences, about 14% of them seen just once.

The chain carries TRBV7-9 and TRBJ2-3, with a tentative D call TRBD2 (6 bases). This receptor was taken from a woman aged 40 to 49 with Graves' hyperthyroidism. The sample consisted of blood. The CDR3 DNA is TGTGCCAGCGGAGGGCGCTCGACAGATACGCAGTATTTT. The encoded protein is CASGGRSTDTQYF.